This paragraph covers one T cell receptor (beta chain) sequence. There is no known antigen for this receptor. Per-base qualities were not stored, and no clone one base away is much larger. Donors were a few dozen systemically healthy Caucasian individuals from Russia aged 6 to 90 years. Each donor gave approximately 9.3 milliliters of peripheral blood, collected into EDTA-treated Vacutainer tubes. PBMCs were isolated by Ficoll-Paque density-gradient centrifugation, with at least 7 million obtained per sample. Trizol reagent was used to extract total RNA from the PBMCs, yielding at least 5 micrograms per sample. For every donor, an aliquot of PBMCs went through flow cytometry to measure the percentages of naive CD45RAhigh/CD27high T cells. This entry belongs to a study of blood T cells in healthy people across ages (dated by TCRdb to 2015 to 2017). About the full investigation: Template switching captured roughly one uniquely barcoded TCR beta cDNA molecule per two T cells in model experiments. The donors were split into four age groups: young (average 16 years), middle-aged (more than 35), aged (more than 60) and long-lived (approximately 80). Donors of different ages were randomly distributed across sequencing lanes to avoid experimental bias. Using the same blood draw, the study looked at two additional independent replicas of 1 million unique cDNA reads for two donors, one aged 18 to 30 and the other aged 80 or older. To track age-related changes in TCR beta repertoire diversity, the study relied on deep sequencing normalized with unique cDNA molecular identifiers.

To prepare the library, 5' RACE was applied. The sequencer listed for this sample is Illumina HiSeq 2500. A second 7 to 11 cycle PCR used a sample-barcoded 5' primer and a J-beta primer mix. Each TCR beta cDNA molecule received a unique molecular identifier from a template-switch 5' adaptor carrying 12 random nucleotides. Each sample yielded at least 3 million CDR3-containing paired-end reads. First-strand cDNA synthesis was performed from all RNA using the Mint cDNA synthesis kit, with priming by a TRBC-specific oligonucleotide. Following uracil-DNA glycosylase treatment, a first 18-cycle PCR with universal primers M1SS and BC2_uni_R was performed on all cDNA. The paper's processing steps were these. For normalization, 1 million high-quality reads were randomly selected from each sample, with every read carrying a distinct molecular identifier. Reads sharing molecular identifiers were discarded rather than binned into consensus sequences. CDR3 identification, clonotype clustering and error correction used MiTCR with a Q25 quality threshold and the strictest error-elimination algorithm. A nonparametric unseen species model with Euler transformation was used to estimate lower-bound total TCR beta diversity. TCRdb itself trimmed the public reads at Q25 with fastp, ran MiXCR and retained productive beta chains. CDR3 protein duplicates are merged, each entry listing the most common genes and DNA. The V and J calls reflect TCRdb's pipeline rather than the authors' work. Within this sample are approximately 730,000 distinct CDR3 sequences, with approximately 53% of them counted one time only. Approximately 40% of the sample lies in the top ten.

The CDR3 starts with the cysteine, ends with the phenylalanine, and has 11 residues. Only the CDR3 portion is preserved as DNA: 33 bases, with reading frame beginning at the first base. V is clipped by 2 bases and J by 6 bases, and the sequence between their germline boundaries is 5 bases long. CDR1 is given as SGHTA and CDR2 as FQGNSA, both from the germline V gene. Findings and caveats that apply to the study as a whole: Observed TCR beta diversity per million T cells fell roughly linearly with age, and a significant reduction was already apparent by age about 43. Bulk unsorted PBMC profiling prevented conclusive comparison of naive and antigen-experienced compartments. The percentage of naive T cells measured by flow cytometry correlated strongly with observed TCR beta diversity. Donor CMV infection status was unknown, potentially confounding age-related changes in expanded clonotypes. Total diversity estimates from one million sequenced T cells were considered lower bounds and underestimates. Compared with the aged group, more naive CD4+ T cells, fewer expanded clones and increased TCR diversity were shown by the long-lived group, suggesting age selection.

This receptor was taken from an elderly man in good health. The V and J segments used are TRBV7-2 and TRBJ2-7; the D gene assignment is ambiguous. The sequenced material came from blood. Here the CDR3 is given as CASSLTAEQYF. The sequenced DNA is TGTGCCAGCAGCTTAACGGCCGAGCAGTACTTC.